The sequence of this T cell receptor beta chain was determined in a study of spatial heterogeneity in lung cancer. Study context: TCR and UMI combinations that were unique each appeared, on average, more than ten times in raw reads.

CDR3 length: 14 amino acids. From germline, CDR1 is LNHDA and CDR2 SQIVND (reference sequence). Between the trimmed V and J ends, which lost 5 bases and 8 bases, there was a span of 18 bases. Time point defined: sample taken at primary tumor resection. Whole RNA, isolated from tumor, nontumor lung or frozen PBMC, was sequenced without prior sorting. Samples were donated by 72 untreated early-stage non-small cell lung cancer patients. Unique molecular identifiers, one per molecule, were present on every TCR cDNA molecule. TCRdb redid the calling of the 5' RACE reads with MiXCR, one entry per CDR3 protein. This table has around 1,800 distinct CDR3 sequences, roughly a sixth appearing once. This clonotype counts as medium-sized.

The TCR comes from a male donor with early-stage non-small cell lung cancer. V and J are TRBV19 and TRBJ1-2; D is possibly TRBD1 (5 bases). The source material was PBMCs, sampled at surgery. The CDR3 loop reads CASSPLQVGDGYTF. The CDR3 region has the DNA TGTGCCAGTAGTCCCTTACAGGTAGGGGACGGCTACACCTTC.